This TCR beta chain emerged from a study of blood T cell repertoires in COVID-19. Across the study: The United States, Italy and Spain supplied acute and convalescent COVID-19 samples. Sources were T cells, B-cell-depleted T cells, or PBMCs; the material itself was cDNA or gDNA.

Generated by immunoSEQ multiplex PCR, the TCRdb table keeps only in-frame clones and is missing some. The sample yields under 150,000 clones, 85% to 90% seen once. V was cut by 1 base and J by 4 bases, with 7 bases left in between. The CDR3 spans 13 residues. The chain recombines TRBV12-3 or TRBV12-4 with TRBJ2-5; D may be TRBD1 (6 bases). The sequencing input was peripheral blood. The TCR comes from a human donor in a cohort sampled during active COVID-19. CDR3 sequence: CASSLVQGETQYF. Written as DNA, the CDR3 is TGTGCCAGCAGTTTAGTACAGGGAGAGACCCAGTACTTC.